Presented here are 19 T cell receptor beta chains from one specimen sequenced in a study of somatic mutations in cytotoxic T cells in rheumatoid arthritis. Assay used: immunoSEQ multiplex PCR; TCRdb lists only in-frame clones, some missing. The data hold about 23,000 clones, with 80% to 90% observed a single time. Sequencing input: CD8+ T cells sorted from blood. The origin of the receptors is an adult with rheumatoid arthritis.

This chain joins TRBV11-3 and TRBJ2-1; 8 positions match TRBD1. CDR1 and CDR2 from the germline V gene are SGHNT and YENEEA. The CDR3 runs 16 residues. J was trimmed by 8 bases and V by 4 bases; bases with no gene match: 13. CDR3 in amino acids: CASSSPRGRGRHEQFF. DNA of the CDR3: TGTGCCAGCAGCTCACCCAGGGGGCGCGGTAGGCATGAGCAGTTCTTC.

The V gene is TRBV2, the J gene TRBJ1-1, with D perhaps TRBD1 (5 bases). The CDR3 length is 14 residues. V lost 6 bases and J 1 base, leaving 12 bases between the germline ends. CDR1 SNHLY and CDR2 FYNNEI come from the germline V gene. CDR3 DNA sequence: TGTGCCAGCAGCGGGGCGACACCGAACACTGAAGCTTTCTTT. Encoded protein: CASSGATPNTEAFF.

The chain recombines TRBV9 with TRBJ2-1, with D perhaps matching TRBD2 (5 bases). Trimming removed 0 bases from V and 0 bases from J, with 7 bases in between. This CDR3 comprises 15 residues. Germline assignment: CDR1 SGDLS and CDR2 YYNGEE. The CDR3 DNA is TGTGCCAGCAGCGTAGTTGGGAGCTCCTACAATGAGCAGTTCTTC. The encoded protein is CASSVVGSSYNEQFF.

This clone has more than one count but fewer than ten. This rearrangement joins TRBV7-9 to TRBJ2-7; D gene uncertain. The ends were cut back, 1 base at V and 5 bases at J, with 15 bases in the middle. The length of the CDR3 is 15 residues. The germline V gene has CDR1 SEHNR and CDR2 FQNEAQ (reference sequence). Written as DNA, the CDR3 is TGTGCCAGCAGCTTAGGTATTGGCACGAAGGACGAGCAGTACTTC. As protein: CASSLGIGTKDEQYF.

The J gene is TRBJ2-5, the V gene TRBV27; TRBD2 matches 13 bases. The CDR3 totals 14 residues. The V gene's germline CDR1 is MNHEY and CDR2 SMNVEV (reference sequence). V shed 3 bases and J 12 bases; nucleotides not matched to a gene: 7. The DNA of the CDR3 is TGTGCCAGCAGTTTGGCGGGACTAGCGGGAAGAAAGTACTTC. Protein product: CASSLAGLAGRKYF.

The chain links TRBV29-1 to TRBJ2-4; 8 bases are a match to TRBD1. CDR3 length: 12 amino acids. Germline lookup yields CDR1 SQVTM and CDR2 ANQGSEA. After removal of 3 bases from V and 5 bases from J, the junction contained 0 bases not matched to a gene. The CDR3 reads CSVEGQENIQYF. The CDR3 DNA reads as TGCAGCGTTGAGGGACAGGAAAACATTCAGTACTTC.

The rearrangement joins TRBV19 to TRBJ1-2, with D perhaps matching TRBD1 (5 bases). The CDR3 runs 13 residues. V was cut by 3 bases and J by 6 bases, with 11 bases left in between. Germline loops: CDR1 LNHDA, CDR2 SQIVND (reference sequence). The CDR3 loop is CASSIRGTDGYTF. The CDR3 DNA is TGTGCCAGTAGTATTAGAGGGACGGATGGCTACACCTTC. Filled out from reference TRBV19 and TRBJ1-2, the complete variable domain reads DGGITQSPKYLFRKEGQNVTLSCEQNLNHDAMYWYRQDPGQGLRLIYYSQIVNDFQKGDIAEGYSVSREKKESFPLTVTSAQKNPTAFYLCASSIRGTDGYTFGSGTRLTVV.

The rearrangement uses TRBV5-1 and TRBJ2-7; D is perhaps TRBD1 or TRBD2 (5 bases each). The CDR3 is 15 residues long. The germline CDR1 and CDR2 sequences are SGHRS and YFSETQ. V dropped 3 bases and J dropped 2 bases, with 15 bases sitting between them. The CDR3 reads CASSYSGRVTYEQYF. The CDR3 coding sequence is TGCGCCAGCAGCTACTCGGGACGGGTGACCTACGAGCAGTACTTC.

This clone has only a few counts. The CDR3 DNA follows: TGTGCCAGCAGTGAAGAAGTGTTGGGACAGGGGGCGCGAGAGCAGTACTTC. Its translation is CASSEEVLGQGAREQYF. The J gene is TRBJ2-7, the V gene TRBV6-1, with 12 nucleotides matching TRBD1. CDR1 and CDR2 (germline): MNHNS, SASEGT. The CDR3 length is 17 residues. With V trimmed by 1 base and J by 7 bases, 11 bases remained unmatched.

V and J are TRBV7-9 and TRBJ2-7; TRBD2 matches 13 bases. This CDR3 has 18 amino acids. CDR1 and CDR2 from the germline V gene are SEHNR and FQNEAQ (reference sequence). V was pared by 5 bases and J by 6 bases, with 16 bases of the junction left unmatched. CDR3 nucleotide sequence: TGTGCCAGCAGCCCCAGACTAGCGGGGGGCCCTCTCGTACGCGAGCAGTACTTC. It yields the protein CASSPRLAGGPLVREQYF.

This sequence joins TRBV29-1 and TRBJ2-4; D not resolved. The CDR3 runs 15 residues. From germline, CDR1 is SQVTM and CDR2 ANQGSEA. Trimming removed 4 bases from V and 0 bases from J, with 13 bases in between. The CDR3 nucleotides are TGCAGCGTTGTAGGTGGAACCTTAGCCAAAAACATTCAGTACTTC. Amino acid sequence: CSVVGGTLAKNIQYF.

The chain has TRBV25-1 and TRBJ2-2; 8 positions agree with TRBD1. The V and J ends lost 11 bases and 5 bases, in that order; junction bases with no gene match: 1. CDR3 length equals 11 residues. Per germline, CDR1 MGHDK and CDR2 SYGVNS. The DNA for the CDR3 is TGTGCCGGACAGGGAACCGGGGAGCTGTTTTTT. Protein: CAGQGTGELFF.

The chain uses TRBV5-6 and TRBJ1-1; D not resolved. CDR1 and CDR2 from the germline V gene are SGHDT and YYEEEE. This CDR3 region has 16 residues. The V and J ends lost 0 bases and 3 bases respectively, with 15 bases between them. The CDR3 nucleotides read TGTGCCAGCAGCTTGGTCCCAGGTGCTGAAGACACTGAAGCTTTCTTT. It translates to CASSLVPGAEDTEAFF. The whole variable domain, filled in from reference TRBV5-6 and TRBJ1-1, reads DAGVTQSPTHLIKTRGQQVTLRCSPKSGHDTVSWYQQALGQGPQFIFQYYEEEERQRGNFPDRFSGHQFPNYSSELNVNALLLGDSALYLCASSLVPGAEDTEAFFGQGTRLTVV.

The J gene is TRBJ2-7, the V gene TRBV19; TRBD1 aligns across 7 bases. This CDR3 has 15 amino acids. Germline trimming cut 1 base from V and 3 bases from J; bases unmatched to any gene: 6. The germline gives CDR1 LNHDA, CDR2 SQIVND (reference sequence). The CDR3 spells CASSIGRGQNYEQYF. CDR3 bases: TGTGCCAGTAGTATAGGCCGGGGACAGAACTACGAGCAGTACTTC.

The J gene is TRBJ2-7, the V gene TRBV12-5; D ambiguous. CDR1 is LGHNT, CDR2 FRNRAP, per germline. The CDR3 has 12 residues. V was clipped by 8 bases and J by 2 bases, with 10 bases between them. The CDR3 DNA is TGTGCTAGTACCCTTACAGCCTACGAGCAGTACTTC. Translated: CASTLTAYEQYF.

The chain employs TRBV9 and TRBJ2-3; the D gene is possibly TRBD2 (6 bases). This CDR3 is built from 13 residues. Germline CDR1 is SGDLS and CDR2 is YYNGEE. The V end was cut by 4 bases, the J end by 4 bases, with 10 bases between. CDR3: CASSPGGADTQYF. The DNA for the CDR3 is TGTGCCAGCAGCCCCGGGGGTGCAGATACGCAGTATTTT.

The chain couples TRBV9 to TRBJ1-6, with 7 bases identical to TRBD1. This CDR3 has 15 residues. From germline, CDR1 is SGDLS and CDR2 YYNGEE. Losses at the gene ends were 4 bases for V and 9 bases for J; bases not matched to a gene: 10. CDR3 amino acids: CASSPTGVSGSPLHF. For the CDR3, the DNA is TGTGCCAGCAGCCCCACAGGGGTGTCGGGTTCACCCCTCCACTTT.

The chain employs TRBV11-2 and TRBJ1-4; no firm D call. The V gene's germline CDR1 is SGHAT and CDR2 FQNNGV. CDR3 size: 15 residues. Trimming took off 1 base at V and 7 bases at J, with 13 bases between the two ends. CDR3 region: CASSLVVFQTEKLFF. DNA for the CDR3: TGTGCCAGCAGCTTAGTAGTATTCCAGACTGAAAAACTGTTTTTT.

V usage is TRBV4-2 and J usage is TRBJ1-1; D is uncertain. CDR3 size: 13 residues. Germline V gene data show CDR1 as LGHNA and CDR2 as YNFKEQ. Trimming removed 6 bases at V and 5 bases at J, with 13 bases between. The CDR3 nucleotides are TGTGCCAGCAGTCCCCGGGAAAGGACTGAAGCTTTCTTT. It specifies CASSPRERTEAFF.